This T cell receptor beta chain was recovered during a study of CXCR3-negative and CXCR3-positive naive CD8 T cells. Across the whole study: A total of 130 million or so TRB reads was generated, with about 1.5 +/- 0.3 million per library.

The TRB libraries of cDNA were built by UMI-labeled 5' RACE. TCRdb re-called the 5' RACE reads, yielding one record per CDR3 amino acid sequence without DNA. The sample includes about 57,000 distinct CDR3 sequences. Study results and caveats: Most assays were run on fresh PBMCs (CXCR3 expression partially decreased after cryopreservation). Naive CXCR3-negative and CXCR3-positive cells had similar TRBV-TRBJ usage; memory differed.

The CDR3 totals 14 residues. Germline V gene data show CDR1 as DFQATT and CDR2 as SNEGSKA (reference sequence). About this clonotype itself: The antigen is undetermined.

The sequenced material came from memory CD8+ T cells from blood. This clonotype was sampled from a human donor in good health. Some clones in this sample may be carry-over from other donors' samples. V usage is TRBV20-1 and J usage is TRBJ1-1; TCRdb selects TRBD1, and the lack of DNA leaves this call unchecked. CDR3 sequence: CSARDQGSNTEAFF.